The rows below give T cell receptor beta chains drawn from one sample of a study of tumor-infiltrating lymphocytes in primary liver carcinoma. Each CDR3 protein is one row after TCRdb ran MiXCR on the multiplex PCR reads. The sample carries about 100,000 distinct CDR3 sequences, approximately 68% recorded once. Sequenced: liver tumor tissue from sampling region 5. The receptors derive from a woman aged 55-69 years with primary liver carcinoma and hepatitis B virus infection. Both conserved end residues are part of each CDR3. A D gene is named only where the DNA matches it firmly.

d_call: TRBD2
j_call: TRBJ2-5
v_call: TRBV12-3/TRBV12-4
cdr3_aa: CVSSRREGRGTQYF

d_call: -
j_call: TRBJ2-5
v_call: TRBV5-1
cdr3_aa: CASSPHPRDTHPATQYF

d_call: TRBD2
j_call: TRBJ2-5
v_call: TRBV29-1
cdr3_aa: CSVEGLAGISQETQYF

d_call: -
j_call: TRBJ1-4
v_call: TRBV7-8
cdr3_aa: CASSSRNGGNEKLFF

d_call: -
j_call: TRBJ2-3
v_call: TRBV11-2
cdr3_aa: CTSSLNTWDTQYF

d_call: -
j_call: TRBJ2-3
v_call: TRBV28
cdr3_aa: CGNSPVGGRTDTQYF

d_call: -
j_call: TRBJ2-3
v_call: TRBV11-2
cdr3_aa: CASNLGGLTYTSDTQYF

d_call: -
j_call: TRBJ2-3
v_call: TRBV28
cdr3_aa: CASSSLLGNSDTRYF

d_call: TRBD2
j_call: TRBJ2-1
v_call: TRBV5-1
cdr3_aa: CASSLGTSVYNEQFF

d_call: -
j_call: TRBJ1-2
v_call: TRBV11-2
cdr3_aa: CACSFSQANHGYTF